This entry describes one TCR beta chain. There are 13 residues in the CDR3. V dropped 5 bases and J dropped 3 bases, with 10 bases sitting between them. Germline V gives CDR1 MDHEN, CDR2 SYDVKM. The data derive from a study of blood T cell repertoires in COVID-19. The assay was immunoSEQ multiplex PCR, and TCRdb's table has in-frame clones only and misses some. The sample has about 220,000 clones, 75% to 85% seen once. The sequenced material came from peripheral blood. The rearrangement joins TRBV28 to TRBJ1-2, with a tentative D call TRBD1 (6 bases). This receptor was identified in a man between 50 and 59 years old with active or convalescent COVID-19. The CDR3 here is CASSPPGDYGYTF. CDR3 in DNA: TGTGCCAGCAGTCCTCCAGGGGACTATGGCTACACCTTC.